What follows are 32 T cell receptor beta chains derived from one specimen sequenced in a study of blood T cell repertoires in COVID-19. Sequencing used immunoSEQ multiplex PCR; TCRdb keeps in-frame clones, though not all of them. The sample lists roughly 450,000 clones, about 90% occurring once. Sample: PBMCs or T cells enriched from blood (not recorded which). These receptor sequences come from a man aged 18 to 30 who had recovered from COVID-19.

V is TRBV7-9 and J is TRBJ2-7; D possibly corresponds to TRBD1 (6 bases). Germline CDR1 reads SEHNR; CDR2 reads FQNEAQ (reference sequence). Trimming took off 1 base at V and 0 bases at J, with 10 bases between the two ends. CDR3 size: 15 residues. Here the CDR3 reads CASSLVSRGSYEQYF. Here the CDR3 DNA reads TGTGCCAGCAGCTTAGTCTCCAGGGGCTCCTACGAGCAGTACTTC. Supplemented by reference TRBV7-9 and TRBJ2-7, the full variable domain reads DTGVSQNPRHKITKRGQNVTFRCDPISEHNRLYWYRQTLGQGPEFLTYFQNEAQLEKSRLLSDRFSAERPKGSFSTLEIQRTEQGDSAMYLCASSLVSRGSYEQYFGPGTRLTVT.

The chain recombines TRBV28 with TRBJ1-2, with D perhaps TRBD1 (6 bases). This CDR3 region has 13 residues. Germline V CDR1 and CDR2: MDHEN, SYDVKM. Trimming cost V 7 bases and J 4 bases, with 13 bases left between them. This CDR3 reads CASTPQGTYGYTF. CDR3 nucleotide sequence: TGTGCCAGCACCCCTCAGGGGACCTATGGCTACACCTTC.

The chain carries TRBV6-5 and TRBJ2-3; 7 nucleotides match TRBD2. Germline V lookup: CDR1 MNHEY, CDR2 SVGAGI. J lost 6 bases, V lost 8 bases, and 11 bases had no gene match. This CDR3 is built from 14 residues. CDR3 sequence reads: CASRLLAPPDTQYF. The CDR3 bases are TGTGCCAGCCGCCTACTAGCGCCGCCGGATACGCAGTATTTT.

V and J are TRBV30 and TRBJ2-7; possible D gene TRBD1, 5 bases. Looked up from germline, CDR1 is GTSNPN and CDR2 is SVGIG (reference sequence). The CDR3 is 14 residues long. V lost 0 bases and J lost 0, with 9 bases in between. CDR3 sequence: CAWSVKGISYEQYF. CDR3 DNA: TGTGCCTGGAGTGTGAAGGGGATCTCCTACGAGCAGTACTTC.

The J gene is TRBJ2-1, the V gene TRBV11-2; 10 bases align to TRBD2. J was trimmed by 4 bases and V by 3 bases; bases with no gene match: 3. Germline V gene lookup returns CDR1 SGHAT and CDR2 FQNNGV. This CDR3 is built from 15 residues. In DNA, the CDR3 is TGTGCCAGCAGCTTCACTAGCGGGGTATACAATGAGCAGTTCTTC. Encoded protein: CASSFTSGVYNEQFF.

The chain has TRBV6-1 and TRBJ2-3, with D possibly matching TRBD1 (5 bases). The V end lost 4 bases, the J end lost 3 bases, and 11 bases lay between the germline ends. Germline lookup yields CDR1 MNHNS and CDR2 SASEGT. CDR3 length: 14 amino acids. The CDR3 sequence is CASSGARGTDTQYF. The CDR3 DNA sequence: TGTGCCAGCAGTGGAGCTAGGGGTACAGATACGCAGTATTTT.

This rearrangement joins TRBV6-5 to TRBJ1-6; TRBD1 agrees at 7 bases. The germline gives CDR1 MNHEY, CDR2 SVGAGI. V lost 2 bases and J lost 8; bases outside the gene matches: 6. The CDR3 is 15 residues long. The CDR3 DNA reads TGTGCCAGCAGTTACGCGGGACAGAACTATTCACCCCTCCACTTT. The encoded protein is CASSYAGQNYSPLHF.

V usage is TRBV12-5 and J usage is TRBJ1-5; D not certain. Germline V lookup: CDR1 LGHNT, CDR2 FRNRAP. The V and J ends lost 0 bases and 5 bases respectively, with 14 bases between them. There are 16 residues in the CDR3. CDR3 sequence: CASGLVLIRVDQPQHF. DNA of the CDR3: TGTGCTAGTGGTTTGGTACTCATACGGGTCGATCAGCCCCAGCATTTT.

The V call is TRBV9, the J call TRBJ1-6; D gene uncertain. Germline V gives CDR1 SGDLS, CDR2 YYNGEE. V was cut by 0 bases and J by 9 bases, with 19 bases left in between. The CDR3 loop spans 17 amino acids. CDR3 sequence: CASSVAARPGRSSPLHF. Here the CDR3 DNA reads TGTGCCAGCAGCGTAGCTGCCAGACCGGGAAGGAGTTCACCCCTCCACTTT.

V gene TRBV28 combines with J gene TRBJ2-1, with TRBD1 matching over 9 bases. Germline loops: CDR1 MDHEN, CDR2 SYDVKM. Trimming at V came to 6 bases and at J to 7 bases, leaving 10 bases not matched to a gene. The CDR3 is 15 amino acids. CDR3 residues: CASSSTGTGINEQFF. The CDR3 DNA reads TGTGCCAGCAGCTCCACCGGGACAGGGATTAATGAGCAGTTCTTC.

The chain has TRBV7-9 and TRBJ2-7; 12 nucleotides align to TRBD2. The CDR3 covers 16 residues. With 5 bases clipped from V and 9 bases from J, the junction kept 14 bases outside the gene matches. The germline gives CDR1 SEHNR, CDR2 FQNEAQ (reference sequence). The CDR3 is CASSDAHSSGRAGQYF. The CDR3 DNA sequence: TGTGCCAGCAGCGATGCCCACTCTAGCGGGAGGGCCGGGCAGTACTTC.

The chain links TRBV7-6 to TRBJ1-5; possible D gene TRBD1, 5 bases. This CDR3 comprises 14 residues. V lost 0 bases and J lost 5, with 8 bases in between. Germline V gene lookup returns CDR1 SGHVS and CDR2 FNYEAQ. CDR3 in amino acids: CASSLAGGYQPQHF. As DNA, the CDR3 is TGTGCCAGCAGCTTAGCGGGGGGTTATCAGCCCCAGCATTTT. Drawing the rest from reference TRBV7-6 and TRBJ1-5, the complete variable domain is GAGVSQSPRYKVTKRGQDVALRCDPISGHVSLYWYRQALGQGPEFLTYFNYEAQQDKSGLPNDRFSAERPEGSISTLTIQRTEQRDSAMYRCASSLAGGYQPQHFGDGTRLSIL.

The rearrangement links TRBV4-2 to TRBJ2-7, with TRBD1 as a possible D gene (6 bases). CDR1 and CDR2 from the germline V gene are LGHNA and YNFKEQ. The CDR3 loop spans 18 amino acids. Trimming removed 0 bases from V and 0 bases from J, with 18 bases in between. The CDR3 loop reads CASSQDRDKGPNSYEQYF. In DNA, the CDR3 is TGTGCCAGCAGCCAAGATCGGGACAAGGGCCCAAACTCCTACGAGCAGTACTTC.

The V call is TRBV19, the J call TRBJ1-4; no definite D call. Trimming took 3 bases from V and 1 from J, leaving 6 bases between them. The CDR3 loop spans 14 amino acids. Germline values: CDR1 LNHDA, CDR2 SQIVND (reference sequence). The CDR3 nucleotides are TGTGCCAGTAGTATGCTAAGAACTAATGAAAAACTGTTTTTT. It is translated as CASSMLRTNEKLFF.

This chain uses TRBV11-3 with TRBJ1-2; TRBD1 is a possible D gene (5 bases). With 5 bases removed from V and 3 bases from J, the gap between germline ends came to 10 bases. This CDR3 is built from 13 residues. Germline CDR1 reads SGHNT; CDR2 reads YENEEA. For the CDR3, the DNA is TGTGCCAGCAGCGGGAGGGGCCACTATGGCTACACCTTC. Translating it yields CASSGRGHYGYTF.

This clone occurred a few times. The chain is built from TRBV6-6 and TRBJ2-1, with TRBD2 matching 13 bases. V dropped 5 bases and J dropped 3; count of bases not matched to a gene: 13. The germline V gene encodes CDR1 MNHNY and CDR2 SVGAGI (reference sequence). The CDR3 contains 19 residues. CDR3 sequence: CASSHGTGRTSGGYNEQFF. DNA for the CDR3: TGTGCCAGCAGTCACGGGACAGGAAGGACTAGCGGGGGCTACAATGAGCAGTTCTTC.

This chain uses TRBV5-4 with TRBJ1-2; maybe TRBD1 (6 bases). CDR1 and CDR2 (germline): SGHNT, YYREEE (reference sequence). The CDR3 loop spans 13 amino acids. V dropped 0 bases and J dropped 4 bases, with 7 bases sitting between them. For the CDR3, the DNA is TGTGCCAGCAGCTTGGCAGGGGTCTATGGCTACACCTTC. As protein: CASSLAGVYGYTF.

This chain joins TRBV11-3 and TRBJ1-5, with D uncertain. V lost 8 bases and J 2 bases, leaving 10 bases between the germline ends. In germline, CDR1 is SGHNT, CDR2 YENEEA. This CDR3 has 13 amino acids. The CDR3 DNA reads TGTGCCAGCGCCCCCGGGGGCAATCAGCCCCAGCATTTT. As protein: CASAPGGNQPQHF.

The V and J genes are TRBV5-8 and TRBJ2-1, with 7 positions matching TRBD1. Germline CDR1 reads SGHTS; CDR2 reads YDEGEE. The V segment lost 4 bases and the J segment 8 bases; nucleotides outside the gene matches: 6. This CDR3 has 13 residues. The DNA for the CDR3 is TGTGCCAGCAGCCGTTACAGGGGAGATGAGCAGTTCTTC. Its protein product is CASSRYRGDEQFF.

There are a few counts of this clone. Other DNA sequences from this sample encode an identical CDR3 as well. The V gene is TRBV4-1, the J gene TRBJ1-1; TRBD1 aligns across 7 bases. The CDR3 is 14 amino acids. V dropped 0 bases and J dropped 3; count of bases not matched to a gene: 1. Germline V CDR1 and CDR2: MGHRA, YSYEKL. CDR3 in amino acids: CASSQDRGDTEAFF. CDR3 DNA: TGCGCCAGCAGCCAAGACAGGGGGGACACTGAAGCTTTCTTT.

V usage is TRBV5-1 and J usage is TRBJ2-1; perhaps TRBD2 as D (7 bases). Trimming left V 4 bases short and J 1 base short, with 18 bases between. The CDR3 runs to 17 residues. Germline values: CDR1 SGHRS, CDR2 YFSETQ. CDR3 in DNA: TGCGCCAGCAGCACTAGATCACAGGGACTATCCTACAATGAGCAGTTCTTC. Encoded protein: CASSTRSQGLSYNEQFF.

The V call is TRBV10-3, the J call TRBJ2-2; 10 nucleotides line up with TRBD2. CDR1 is ENHRY, CDR2 SYGVKD, per germline. V lost 6 bases, J lost 4 bases, and 2 bases stayed unmatched. The CDR3 is 14 amino acids. CDR3 nucleotides: TGTGCCATCAGCCTAGCGGGAGCCACCGGGGAGCTGTTTTTT. It specifies CAISLAGATGELFF.

The J gene is TRBJ1-1, the V gene TRBV11-1, with 9 positions matching TRBD1. V lost 5 bases to trimming and J lost 0 bases; unmatched junction nucleotides: 4. CDR1 and CDR2 (germline): SGHAT, FQDESV (reference sequence). The CDR3 is 15 residues long. The DNA for the CDR3 is TGTGCCAGCAGCCCACACAGGGGGCTGAACACTGAAGCTTTCTTT. It codes for CASSPHRGLNTEAFF.

In its sample, this clone was seen once. The V gene is TRBV27, the J gene TRBJ2-5; 7 bases line up with TRBD2. V shed 6 bases and J 2 bases; nucleotides not matched to a gene: 9. There are 15 residues in the CDR3. Germline V gene sequence: CDR1 MNHEY, CDR2 SMNVEV (reference sequence). In nucleotides, the CDR3 is TGTGCCAGCAGATCGGTGGGGGGGTGGCAAGAGACCCAGTACTTC. Amino acids: CASRSVGGWQETQYF.

This clone was detected only once. The chain couples TRBV18 to TRBJ1-4; D gene ambiguous. V lost 5 bases, J lost 5 bases, and 6 bases lay in between. Germline CDR1 KGHSH, CDR2 LQKENI. The CDR3 extends over 12 amino acids. This CDR3 reads CASSDRNEKLFF. DNA for the CDR3: TGTGCCAGCTCAGATCGGAATGAAAAACTGTTTTTT.

The chain carries TRBV7-6 and TRBJ1-5; D unclear. V lost 5 bases and J lost 5, with 13 bases in between. CDR1 SGHVS and CDR2 FNYEAQ come from the germline V gene. This CDR3 has 14 amino acids. The CDR3 DNA is TGTGCCAGCAGCCCAAACCCTCAGGATCAGCCCCAGCATTTT. Protein product: CASSPNPQDQPQHF.

The V call is TRBV5-6, the J call TRBJ1-2; D uncertain. The CDR3 runs to 16 residues. CDR1 SGHDT and CDR2 YYEEEE come from the germline V gene. V lost 1 base to trimming and J lost 5 bases, with 18 bases between them. Written as DNA, the CDR3 is TGTGCCAGCAGCTTGCAACTAGATCCCTCGACGTATGGCTACACCTTC. It encodes CASSLQLDPSTYGYTF. Drawing the rest from reference TRBV5-6 and TRBJ1-2, the complete variable domain is DAGVTQSPTHLIKTRGQQVTLRCSPKSGHDTVSWYQQALGQGPQFIFQYYEEEERQRGNFPDRFSGHQFPNYSSELNVNALLLGDSALYLCASSLQLDPSTYGYTFGSGTRLTVV.

The V call is TRBV30, the J call TRBJ1-1; D is ambiguous. The ends were cut back, 2 bases at V and 3 bases at J, with 4 bases in the middle. CDR1 is GTSNPN and CDR2 is SVGIG in the germline V gene (reference sequence). The CDR3 spans 11 residues. DNA for the CDR3: TGTGCCTGGAGTCAGTACACTGAAGCTTTCTTT. Encoded protein: CAWSQYTEAFF.

The chain joins TRBV7-9 to TRBJ1-4; 8 bases are shared with TRBD1. Germline values: CDR1 SEHNR, CDR2 FQNEAQ (reference sequence). The CDR3 is 15 residues long. V was pared by 5 bases and J by 10 bases, with 12 bases of the junction left unmatched. CDR3 loop: CASSQKGWQGAKLFF. The DNA for the CDR3 is TGTGCCAGCAGCCAGAAAGGTTGGCAGGGGGCAAAACTGTTTTTT.

The rearrangement links TRBV24-1 to TRBJ1-1; D remains unclear. Germline CDR1 is KGHDR and CDR2 is SFDVKD. This CDR3 contains 13 residues. Trimming took off 5 bases at V and 1 base at J, with 7 bases between the two ends. The CDR3 reads CATSGVKNTEAFF. The CDR3 DNA reads as TGTGCCACCAGTGGCGTAAAGAACACTGAAGCTTTCTTT.

The chain is built from TRBV6-5 and TRBJ1-2; D remains ambiguous. CDR1 MNHEY and CDR2 SVGAGI come from the germline V gene. This CDR3 contains 14 residues. Trimming pared 7 bases from V and 0 bases from J, leaving 12 bases between. The DNA for the CDR3 is TGTGCCAGCATTCCTCGGGGATCTAACTATGGCTACACCTTC. Encoded protein: CASIPRGSNYGYTF.

In this sample, this clone turned up a few times. CDR3: CAGHDGYQPQHF. The CDR3 DNA follows: TGTGCCGGACACGACGGCTATCAGCCCCAGCATTTT. The V call is TRBV2, the J call TRBJ1-5; D is possibly TRBD1 (5 bases). V gave up 11 bases and J gave up 5 bases, with 13 bases separating them. CDR3 length equals 12 residues. Germline V lookup: CDR1 SNHLY, CDR2 FYNNEI.